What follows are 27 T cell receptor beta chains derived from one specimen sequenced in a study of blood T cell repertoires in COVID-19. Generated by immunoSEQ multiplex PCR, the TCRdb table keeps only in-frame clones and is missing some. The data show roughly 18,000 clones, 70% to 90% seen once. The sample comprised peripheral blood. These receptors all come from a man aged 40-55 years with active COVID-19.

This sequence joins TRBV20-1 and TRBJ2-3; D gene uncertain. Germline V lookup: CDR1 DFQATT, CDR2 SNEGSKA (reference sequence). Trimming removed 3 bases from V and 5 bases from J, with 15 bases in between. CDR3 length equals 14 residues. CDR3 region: CSASRQPPGDTQYF. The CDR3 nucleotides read TGCAGTGCTAGTCGCCAGCCGCCAGGAGATACGCAGTATTTT.

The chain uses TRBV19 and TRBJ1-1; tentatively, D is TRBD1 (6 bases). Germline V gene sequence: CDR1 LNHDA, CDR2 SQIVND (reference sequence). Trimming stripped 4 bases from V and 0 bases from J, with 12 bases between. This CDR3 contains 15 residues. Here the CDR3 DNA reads TGTGCCAGTAGTAGTGGGACAAGCATGAACACTGAAGCTTTCTTT. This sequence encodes CASSSGTSMNTEAFF.

The CDR3 protein is CASRPGLVVATQYF. CDR3 nucleotide sequence: TGTGCCAGCAGGCCGGGACTAGTAGTAGCGACCCAGTACTTC. The chain combines TRBV2 with TRBJ2-5, with 8 bases lining up with TRBD2. The CDR3 runs 14 residues. The germline V gene encodes CDR1 SNHLY and CDR2 FYNNEI. Trimming at V came to 6 bases and at J to 7 bases, leaving 10 bases not matched to a gene.

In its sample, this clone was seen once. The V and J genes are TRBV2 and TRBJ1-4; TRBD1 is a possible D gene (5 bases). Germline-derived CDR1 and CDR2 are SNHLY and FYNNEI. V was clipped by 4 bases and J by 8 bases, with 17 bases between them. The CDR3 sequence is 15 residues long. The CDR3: CASSASGRGEEKLFF. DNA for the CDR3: TGTGCCAGCAGTGCGTCAGGGCGGGGGGAGGAAAAACTGTTTTTT.

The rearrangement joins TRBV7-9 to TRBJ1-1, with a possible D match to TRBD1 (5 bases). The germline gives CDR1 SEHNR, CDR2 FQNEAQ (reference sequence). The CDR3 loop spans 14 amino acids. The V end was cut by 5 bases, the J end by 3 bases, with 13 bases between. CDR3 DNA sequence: TGTGCCAGCAGCACCCGGGACTCCGACACTGAAGCTTTCTTT. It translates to CASSTRDSDTEAFF. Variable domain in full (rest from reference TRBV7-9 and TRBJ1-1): DTGVSQNPRHKITKRGQNVTFRCDPISEHNRLYWYRQTLGQGPEFLTYFQNEAQLEKSRLLSDRFSAERPKGSFSTLEIQRTEQGDSAMYLCASSTRDSDTEAFFGQGTRLTVV.

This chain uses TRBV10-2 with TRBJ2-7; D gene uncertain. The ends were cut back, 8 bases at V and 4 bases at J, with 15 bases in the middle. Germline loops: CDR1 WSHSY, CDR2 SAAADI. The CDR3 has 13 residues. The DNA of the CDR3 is TGCGCCAGCTGGATAGCAGAGACGTACGAGCAGTACTTC. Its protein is CASWIAETYEQYF.

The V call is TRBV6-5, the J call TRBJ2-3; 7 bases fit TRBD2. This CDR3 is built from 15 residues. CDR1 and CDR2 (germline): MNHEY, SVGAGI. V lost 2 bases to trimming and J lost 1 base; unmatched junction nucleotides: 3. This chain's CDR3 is CASSYGTTGTDTQYF. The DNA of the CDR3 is TGTGCCAGCAGTTACGGGACTACCGGCACAGATACGCAGTATTTT.

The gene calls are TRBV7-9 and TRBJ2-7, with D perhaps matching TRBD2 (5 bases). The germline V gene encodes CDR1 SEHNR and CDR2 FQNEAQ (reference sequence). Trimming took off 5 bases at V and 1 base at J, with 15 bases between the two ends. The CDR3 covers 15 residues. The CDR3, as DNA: TGTGCCAGCAGCCCCCGCAAGGGAGCATCCTACGAGCAGTACTTC. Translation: CASSPRKGASYEQYF.

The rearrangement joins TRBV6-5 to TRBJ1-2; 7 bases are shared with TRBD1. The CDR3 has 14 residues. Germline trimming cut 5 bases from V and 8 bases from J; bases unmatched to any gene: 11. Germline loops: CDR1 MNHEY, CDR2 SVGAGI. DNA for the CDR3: TGTGCCAGCAGTCCGGGCCGACAGGGATCGGGCTACACCTTC. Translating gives CASSPGRQGSGYTF.

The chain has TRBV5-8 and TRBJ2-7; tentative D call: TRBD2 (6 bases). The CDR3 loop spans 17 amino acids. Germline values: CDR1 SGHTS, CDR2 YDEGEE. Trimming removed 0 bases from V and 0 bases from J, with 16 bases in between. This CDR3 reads CASSLAFLGRSSYEQYF. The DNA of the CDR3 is TGTGCCAGCAGCTTGGCCTTTTTAGGGAGGTCCTCCTACGAGCAGTACTTC.

The CDR3, as DNA: TGTGCCAGCTCATCTGAGACAGGGGCCGCATACGAGCAGTACTTC. Translated, it gives CASSSETGAAYEQYF. The chain links TRBV18 to TRBJ2-7; 8 bases match TRBD1. The germline gives CDR1 KGHSH, CDR2 LQKENI. Trimming at V came to 5 bases and at J to 4 bases, leaving 10 bases not matched to a gene. The length of the CDR3 is 15 residues.

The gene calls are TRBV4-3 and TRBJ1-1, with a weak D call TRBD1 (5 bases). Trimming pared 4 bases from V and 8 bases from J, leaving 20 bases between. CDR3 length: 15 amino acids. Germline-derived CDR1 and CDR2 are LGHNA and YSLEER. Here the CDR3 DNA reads TGCGCCAGCAGCCCTCACGTAGGGGAGGCCCTAGAAGCTTTCTTT. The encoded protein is CASSPHVGEALEAFF.

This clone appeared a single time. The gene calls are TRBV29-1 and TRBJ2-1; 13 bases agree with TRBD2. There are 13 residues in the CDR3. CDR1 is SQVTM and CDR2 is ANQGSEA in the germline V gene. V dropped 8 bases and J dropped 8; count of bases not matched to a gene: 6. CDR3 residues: CSQGTSGNDEQFF. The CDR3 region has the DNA TGCAGCCAGGGGACTAGCGGGAATGATGAGCAGTTCTTC.

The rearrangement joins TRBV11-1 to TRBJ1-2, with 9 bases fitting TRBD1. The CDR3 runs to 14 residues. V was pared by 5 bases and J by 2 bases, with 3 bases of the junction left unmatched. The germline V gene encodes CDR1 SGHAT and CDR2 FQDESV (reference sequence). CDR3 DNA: TGTGCCAGCAGCCCTGGACAGGGGAACTATGGCTACACCTTC. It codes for CASSPGQGNYGYTF.

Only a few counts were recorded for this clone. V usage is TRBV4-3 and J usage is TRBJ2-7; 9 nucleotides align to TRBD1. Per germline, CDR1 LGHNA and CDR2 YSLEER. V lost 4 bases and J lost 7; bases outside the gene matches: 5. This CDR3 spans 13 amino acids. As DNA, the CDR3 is TGCGCCAGCAGCCTCTGGACAGGGGATGAGCAGTACTTC. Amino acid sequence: CASSLWTGDEQYF.

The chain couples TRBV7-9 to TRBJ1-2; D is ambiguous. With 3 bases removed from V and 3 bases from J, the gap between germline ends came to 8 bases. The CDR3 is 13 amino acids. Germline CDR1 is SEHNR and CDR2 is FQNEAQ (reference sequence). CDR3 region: CASSLSQDYGYTF. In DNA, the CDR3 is TGTGCCAGCAGCTTGTCGCAGGACTATGGCTACACCTTC.

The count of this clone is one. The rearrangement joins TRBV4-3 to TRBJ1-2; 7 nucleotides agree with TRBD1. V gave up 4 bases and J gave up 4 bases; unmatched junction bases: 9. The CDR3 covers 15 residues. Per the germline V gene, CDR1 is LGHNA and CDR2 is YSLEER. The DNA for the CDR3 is TGCGCCAGCAGCCTTCAAACCGGGACAGCCTATGGCTACACCTTC. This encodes CASSLQTGTAYGYTF.

This chain's CDR3 is CASSPPSRDRTTTSGNTIYF. CDR3 DNA: TGTGCCAGCTCACCACCATCACGAGACAGAACAACCACCTCTGGAAACACCATATATTTT. The chain joins TRBV18 to TRBJ1-3; D perhaps matches TRBD1 (5 bases). Trimming cost V 0 bases and J 0 bases, with 21 bases left between them. The CDR3 is 20 residues long. Per the germline V gene, CDR1 is KGHSH and CDR2 is LQKENI. Complete variable domain (other parts from reference TRBV18 and TRBJ1-3): NAGVMQNPRHLVRRRGQEARLRCSPMKGHSHVYWYRQLPEEGLKFMVYLQKENIIDESGMPKERFSAEFPKEGPSILRIQQVVRGDSAAYFCASSPPSRDRTTTSGNTIYFGEGSWLTVV.

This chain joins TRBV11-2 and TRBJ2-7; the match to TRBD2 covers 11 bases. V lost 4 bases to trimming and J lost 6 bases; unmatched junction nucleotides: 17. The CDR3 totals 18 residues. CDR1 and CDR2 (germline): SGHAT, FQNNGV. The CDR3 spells CASSSRVSGRARGGEQYF. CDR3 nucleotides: TGTGCCAGCAGCTCCAGGGTTAGCGGGAGGGCCAGGGGGGGCGAGCAGTACTTC.

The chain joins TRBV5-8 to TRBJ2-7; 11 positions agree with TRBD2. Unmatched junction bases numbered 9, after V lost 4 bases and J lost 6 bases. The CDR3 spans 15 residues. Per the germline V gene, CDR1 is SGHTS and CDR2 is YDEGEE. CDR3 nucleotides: TGTGCCAGCAGCCTAGGGAACCTAGCGGGAGGCGAGCAGTACTTC. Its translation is CASSLGNLAGGEQYF.

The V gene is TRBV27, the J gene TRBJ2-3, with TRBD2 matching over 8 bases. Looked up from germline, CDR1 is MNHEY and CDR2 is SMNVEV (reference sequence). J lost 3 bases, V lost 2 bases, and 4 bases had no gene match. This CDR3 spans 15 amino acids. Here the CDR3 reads CASSLREGVTDTQYF. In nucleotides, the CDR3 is TGTGCCAGCAGTTTACGGGAGGGGGTTACAGATACGCAGTATTTT.

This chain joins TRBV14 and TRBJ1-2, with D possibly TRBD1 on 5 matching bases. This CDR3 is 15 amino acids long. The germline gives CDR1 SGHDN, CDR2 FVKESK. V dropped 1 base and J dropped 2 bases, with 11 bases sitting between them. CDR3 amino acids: CASSQADRFNYGYTF. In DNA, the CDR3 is TGTGCCAGCAGCCAAGCAGACAGATTCAACTATGGCTACACCTTC.

The CDR3 nucleotides are TGTGCCAGCTCACCAATAGGACAGGATAATTCACCCCTCCACTTT. Protein: CASSPIGQDNSPLHF. The genes are TRBV18 and TRBJ1-6, with 7 positions matching TRBD1. This CDR3 spans 15 amino acids. CDR1 KGHSH and CDR2 LQKENI come from the germline V gene. The trim removed 2 bases at V and 5 bases at J, leaving 3 bases unmatched. The full variable domain, in which reference TRBV18 and TRBJ1-6 provide the parts outside the CDR3, is NAGVMQNPRHLVRRRGQEARLRCSPMKGHSHVYWYRQLPEEGLKFMVYLQKENIIDESGMPKERFSAEFPKEGPSILRIQQVVRGDSAAYFCASSPIGQDNSPLHFGNGTRLTVT.

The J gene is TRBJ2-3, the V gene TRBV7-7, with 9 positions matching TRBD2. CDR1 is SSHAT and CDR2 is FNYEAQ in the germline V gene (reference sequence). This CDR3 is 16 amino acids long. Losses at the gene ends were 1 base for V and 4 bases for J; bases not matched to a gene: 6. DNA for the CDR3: TGTGCCAGCAGCTTAGGTCCTAGCGGGATGTCAGATACGCAGTATTTT. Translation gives CASSLGPSGMSDTQYF.

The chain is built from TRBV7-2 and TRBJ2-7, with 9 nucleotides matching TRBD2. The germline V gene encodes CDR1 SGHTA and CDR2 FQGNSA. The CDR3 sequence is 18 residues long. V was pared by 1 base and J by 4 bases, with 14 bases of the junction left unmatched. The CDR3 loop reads CASSLDHHSSGIIYEQYF. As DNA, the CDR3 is TGTGCCAGCAGCTTAGATCACCATTCTAGCGGGATTATTTACGAGCAGTACTTC.

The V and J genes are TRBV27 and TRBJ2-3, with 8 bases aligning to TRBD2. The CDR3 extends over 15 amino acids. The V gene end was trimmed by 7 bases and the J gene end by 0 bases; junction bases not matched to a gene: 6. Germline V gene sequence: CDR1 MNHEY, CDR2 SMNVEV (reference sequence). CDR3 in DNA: TGTGCCAGCAACACTCTAGCGGGTAGCACAGATACGCAGTATTTT. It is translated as CASNTLAGSTDTQYF.

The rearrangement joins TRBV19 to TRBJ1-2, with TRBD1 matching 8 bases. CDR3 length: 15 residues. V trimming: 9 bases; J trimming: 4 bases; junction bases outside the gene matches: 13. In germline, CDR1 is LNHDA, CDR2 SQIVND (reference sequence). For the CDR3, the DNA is TGTGCCAGCCAGGATACCGGGACAGGACTCTATGGCTACACCTTC. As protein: CASQDTGTGLYGYTF.